This TCR beta chain emerged from a study of CD8 T cells in Susac syndrome. Notes on this clonotype: The antigen remains undetermined.

Study-wide results and caveats: The study recognized that the number of individuals in its TCR sequencing and HLA analysis was relatively small.

Random hexamers primed reverse transcription of roughly 0.5 to 1 ug RNA. Via MiXCR, TCRdb re-called the immunoSEQ multiplex PCR reads, giving one row per CDR3 protein. The sample has tens of thousands of distinct CDR3 sequences, around 94% seen once; the top ten hold about 0.27%. The control participants were healthy donors, and these controls were matched with respect to both age and sex. The clonotype comes from a human donor in good health. The specimen was CD8+ T cells from PBMCs.

The CDR3 loop reads CAWSEKTVLNTEAFF. Written as DNA, the CDR3 is TGTGCCTGGAGTGAGAAAACAGTATTAAACACTGAAGCTTTCTTT. J is TRBJ1-1 and V is TRBV30, with no clear D. Germline V lookup: CDR1 GTSNPN, CDR2 SVGIG (reference sequence). The CDR3 covers 15 residues. Trimming cost V 1 base and J 2 bases, with 14 bases left between them.